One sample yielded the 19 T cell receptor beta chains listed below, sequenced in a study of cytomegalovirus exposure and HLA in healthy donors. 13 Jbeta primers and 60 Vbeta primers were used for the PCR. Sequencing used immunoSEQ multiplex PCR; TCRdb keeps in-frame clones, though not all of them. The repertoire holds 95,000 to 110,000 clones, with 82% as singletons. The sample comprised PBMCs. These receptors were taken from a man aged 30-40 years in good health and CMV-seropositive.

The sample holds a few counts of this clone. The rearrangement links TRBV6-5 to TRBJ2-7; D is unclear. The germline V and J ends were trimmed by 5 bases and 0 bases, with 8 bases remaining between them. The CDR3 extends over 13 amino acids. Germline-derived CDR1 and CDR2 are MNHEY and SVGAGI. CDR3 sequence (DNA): TGTGCCAGCAGTCGACACCTCTCCTACGAGCAGTACTTC. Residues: CASSRHLSYEQYF.

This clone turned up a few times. CDR3 sequence reads: CAIWGGTGFGANVLTF. The CDR3 bases are TGTGCCATCTGGGGAGGGACAGGGTTTGGGGCCAACGTCCTGACTTTC. V usage is TRBV10-3 and J usage is TRBJ2-6; 9 nucleotides line up with TRBD1. Germline CDR1 is ENHRY and CDR2 is SYGVKD. The CDR3 has 16 residues. V gave up 8 bases and J gave up 3 bases; unmatched junction bases: 8.

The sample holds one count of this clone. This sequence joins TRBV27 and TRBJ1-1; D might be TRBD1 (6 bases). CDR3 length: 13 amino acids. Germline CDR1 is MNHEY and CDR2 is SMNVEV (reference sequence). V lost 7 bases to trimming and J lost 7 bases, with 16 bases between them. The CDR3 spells CASTLHREFEAFF. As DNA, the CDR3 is TGTGCCAGCACCCTTCACAGGGAATTTGAAGCTTTCTTT.

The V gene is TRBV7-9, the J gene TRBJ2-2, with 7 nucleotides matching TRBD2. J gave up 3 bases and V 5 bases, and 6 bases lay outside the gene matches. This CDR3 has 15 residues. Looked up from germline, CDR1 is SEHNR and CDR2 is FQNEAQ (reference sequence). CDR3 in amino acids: CASSPRDYHTGELFF. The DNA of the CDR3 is TGTGCCAGCAGCCCCCGGGACTACCACACCGGGGAGCTGTTTTTT.

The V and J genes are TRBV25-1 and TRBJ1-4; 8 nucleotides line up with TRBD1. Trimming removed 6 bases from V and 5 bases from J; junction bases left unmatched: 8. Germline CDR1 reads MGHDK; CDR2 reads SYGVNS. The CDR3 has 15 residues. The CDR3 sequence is CASSDPYRGNEKLFF. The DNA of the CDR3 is TGTGCCAGCAGCGACCCTTACAGGGGGAATGAAAAACTGTTTTTT.

As DNA, the CDR3 is TGTGCCAGTAACGCGGGCCGGAACACGCCCATATATTTT. This translates into CASNAGRNTPIYF. J is TRBJ1-3 and V is TRBV19; no clear D gene. The CDR3 extends over 13 amino acids. The germline V gene has CDR1 LNHDA and CDR2 SQIVND (reference sequence). V dropped 7 bases and J dropped 11 bases, with 18 bases sitting between them.

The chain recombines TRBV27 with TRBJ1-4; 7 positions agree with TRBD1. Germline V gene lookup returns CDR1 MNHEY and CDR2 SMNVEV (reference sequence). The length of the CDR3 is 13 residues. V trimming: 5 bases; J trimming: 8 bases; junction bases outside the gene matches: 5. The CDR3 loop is CASSNRQGEKLFF. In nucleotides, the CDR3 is TGTGCCAGCAGTAACCGACAGGGAGAAAAACTGTTTTTT.

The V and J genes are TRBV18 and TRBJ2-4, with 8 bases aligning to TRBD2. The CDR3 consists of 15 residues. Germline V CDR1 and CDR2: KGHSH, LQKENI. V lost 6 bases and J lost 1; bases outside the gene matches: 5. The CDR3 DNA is TGTGCCAGCTCCCCCGGGGGGGACGCCAAAAACATTCAGTACTTC. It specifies CASSPGGDAKNIQYF.

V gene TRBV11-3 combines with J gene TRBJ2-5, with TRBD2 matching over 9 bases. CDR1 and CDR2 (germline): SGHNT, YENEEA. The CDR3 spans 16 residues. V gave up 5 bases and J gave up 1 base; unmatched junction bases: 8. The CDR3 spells CASSPGIAGVQETQYF. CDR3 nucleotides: TGTGCCAGCAGCCCGGGAATAGCGGGGGTCCAAGAGACCCAGTACTTC.

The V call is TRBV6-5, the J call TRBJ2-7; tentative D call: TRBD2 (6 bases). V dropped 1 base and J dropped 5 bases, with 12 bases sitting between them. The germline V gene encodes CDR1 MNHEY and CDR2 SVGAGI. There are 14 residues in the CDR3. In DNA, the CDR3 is TGTGCCAGCAGTTACTTGGGGGGTCCGGACGAGCAGTACTTC. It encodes CASSYLGGPDEQYF.

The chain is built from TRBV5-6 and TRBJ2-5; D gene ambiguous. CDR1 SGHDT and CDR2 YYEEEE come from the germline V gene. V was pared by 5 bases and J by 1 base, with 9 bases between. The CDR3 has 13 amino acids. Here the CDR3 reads CASSKLFQETQYF. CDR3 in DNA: TGTGCCAGCAGTAAACTGTTCCAAGAGACCCAGTACTTC.

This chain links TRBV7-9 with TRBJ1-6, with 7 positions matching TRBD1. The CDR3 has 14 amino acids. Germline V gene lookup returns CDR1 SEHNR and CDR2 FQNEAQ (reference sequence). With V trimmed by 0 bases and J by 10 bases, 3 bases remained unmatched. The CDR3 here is CASSLADRVSPLHF. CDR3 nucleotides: TGTGCCAGCAGCTTAGCCGACAGGGTCTCACCCCTCCACTTT.

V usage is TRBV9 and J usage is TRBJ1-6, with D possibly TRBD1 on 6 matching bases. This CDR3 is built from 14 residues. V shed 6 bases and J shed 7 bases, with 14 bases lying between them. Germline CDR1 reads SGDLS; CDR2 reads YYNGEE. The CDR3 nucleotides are TGTGCCAGCAACCCAGGGGCGCCAAATTCACCCCTCCACTTT. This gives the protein CASNPGAPNSPLHF.

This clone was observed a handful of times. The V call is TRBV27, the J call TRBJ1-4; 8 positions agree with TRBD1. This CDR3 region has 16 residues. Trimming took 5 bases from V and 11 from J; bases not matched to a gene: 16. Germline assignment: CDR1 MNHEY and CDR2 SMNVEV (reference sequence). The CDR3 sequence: CASSHSFGQGIGKLFF. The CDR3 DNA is TGTGCCAGCAGTCACTCCTTCGGACAGGGTATAGGGAAACTGTTTTTT. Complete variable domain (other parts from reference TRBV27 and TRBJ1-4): EAQVTQNPRYLITVTGKKLTVTCSQNMNHEYMSWYRQDPGLGLRQIYYSMNVEVTDKGDVPEGYKVSRKEKRNFPLILESPSPNQTSLYFCASSHSFGQGIGKLFFGSGTQLSVL.

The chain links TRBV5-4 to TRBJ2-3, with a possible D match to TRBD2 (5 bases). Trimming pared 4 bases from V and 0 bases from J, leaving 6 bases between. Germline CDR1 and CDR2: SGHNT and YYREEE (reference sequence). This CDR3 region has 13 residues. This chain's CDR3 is CASSRTSTDTQYF. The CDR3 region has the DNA TGTGCCAGCAGCCGGACTAGCACAGATACGCAGTATTTT. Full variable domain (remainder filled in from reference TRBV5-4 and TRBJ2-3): ETGVTQSPTHLIKTRGQQVTLRCSSQSGHNTVSWYQQALGQGPQFIFQYYREEENGRGNFPPRFSGLQFPNYSSELNVNALELDDSALYLCASSRTSTDTQYFGPGTRLTVL.

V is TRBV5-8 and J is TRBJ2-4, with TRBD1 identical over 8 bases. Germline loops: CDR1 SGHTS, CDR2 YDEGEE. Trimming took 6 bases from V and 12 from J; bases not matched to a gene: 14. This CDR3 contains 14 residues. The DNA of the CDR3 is TGTGCCAGCACCAAGGGACAGGCGGGCGACAGTCAGTACTTC. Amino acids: CASTKGQAGDSQYF.

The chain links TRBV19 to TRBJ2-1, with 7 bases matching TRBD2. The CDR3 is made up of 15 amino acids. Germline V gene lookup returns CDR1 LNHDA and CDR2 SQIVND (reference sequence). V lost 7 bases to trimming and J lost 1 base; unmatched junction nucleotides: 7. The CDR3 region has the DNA TGTGCCAGTACCATATGGGGGGGATCCTACAATGAGCAGTTCTTC. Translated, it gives CASTIWGGSYNEQFF.

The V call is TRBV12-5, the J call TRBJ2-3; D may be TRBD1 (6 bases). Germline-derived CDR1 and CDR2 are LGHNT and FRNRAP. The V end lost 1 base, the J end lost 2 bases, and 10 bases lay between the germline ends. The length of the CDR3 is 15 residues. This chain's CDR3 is CASGLGQDATDTQYF. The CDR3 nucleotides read TGTGCTAGTGGTTTGGGACAGGACGCCACAGATACGCAGTATTTT.

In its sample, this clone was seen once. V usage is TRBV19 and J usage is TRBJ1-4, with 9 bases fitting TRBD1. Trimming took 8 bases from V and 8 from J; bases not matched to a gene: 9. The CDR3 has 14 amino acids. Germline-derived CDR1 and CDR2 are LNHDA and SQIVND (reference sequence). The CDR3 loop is CASGDRGKREKLFF. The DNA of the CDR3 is TGTGCCAGTGGCGACAGGGGGAAACGGGAAAAACTGTTTTTT.